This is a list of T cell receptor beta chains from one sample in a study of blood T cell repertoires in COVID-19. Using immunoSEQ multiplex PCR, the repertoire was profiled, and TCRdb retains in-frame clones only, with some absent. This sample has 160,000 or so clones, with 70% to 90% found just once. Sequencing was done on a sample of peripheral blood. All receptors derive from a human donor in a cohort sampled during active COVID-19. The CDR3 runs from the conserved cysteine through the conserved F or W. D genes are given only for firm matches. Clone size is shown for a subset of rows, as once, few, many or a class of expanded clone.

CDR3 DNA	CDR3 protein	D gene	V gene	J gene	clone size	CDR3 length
TGTGCCAGCAGGCTTTCGGGACAAATGTACGGGGAGACCCAGTACTTC	CASRLSGQMYGETQYF	.	TRBV2	TRBJ2-5	.	16
TGCAGCGTTGGGACTGGCACAGATACGCAGTATTTT	CSVGTGTDTQYF	.	TRBV29-1	TRBJ2-3	many	12
TGTGCCAGCAGCGTAGGAGCGGGAGGATCCATGGATACGCAGTATTTT	CASSVGAGGSMDTQYF	TRBD2	TRBV9	TRBJ2-3	.	16
TGTGCCAGCAGCCCCCCGGGACAAGGCAATCAGCCCCAGCATTTT	CASSPPGQGNQPQHF	.	TRBV7-8	TRBJ1-5	.	15
TGTGCCAGTAGGCCAGCGGGAGGGCGGGAGCAGTACTTC	CASRPAGGREQYF	TRBD2	TRBV19	TRBJ2-7	.	13
TGTGCCAGCAGCTCGGGACTAGCGGGAGGCCTCTTCGGGGATACGCAGTATTTT	CASSSGLAGGLFGDTQYF	TRBD2	TRBV11-3	TRBJ2-3	.	18
TGCGCCAGCAGCCAAGCGTCTCGGGGGACTTCACCCCTCCACTTT	CASSQASRGTSPLHF	.	TRBV4-1	TRBJ1-6	.	15
TGTGCCAGTAGTTCCCGGACAGAAATGAACACTGAAGCTTTCTTT	CASSSRTEMNTEAFF	.	TRBV19	TRBJ1-1	.	15
TGTGCCAGCAGCATGGCGGGACAGGGTTACACCGGGGAGCTGTTTTTT	CASSMAGQGYTGELFF	TRBD1	TRBV7-2	TRBJ2-2	.	16
TGTGCCAGCAGCTTAGTACTAGGAGGGAACAGCGAGCAGTACTTC	CASSLVLGGNSEQYF	.	TRBV7-8	TRBJ2-7	few	15
TGTGCCAGCAGTGCCGGGACTAGCGGACTCACAGATACGCAGTATTTT	CASSAGTSGLTDTQYF	TRBD2	TRBV28	TRBJ2-3	once	16
TGTGCCAGCAGTGAGAGTGGGACGGCGGGATATCAGGGCTACACCTTC	CASSESGTAGYQGYTF	.	TRBV6-1	TRBJ1-2	.	16
TGTGCCAGCATTTTTTCTGGCACCTCCTACACTGAAGCTTTCTTT	CASIFSGTSYTEAFF	.	TRBV6-5	TRBJ1-1	.	15
TGTGCCAGCAGCCGCCTACCGGGGGGACTAGAGAACAATGAGCAGTTCTTC	CASSRLPGGLENNEQFF	TRBD2	TRBV7-6	TRBJ2-1	.	17
TGTGCCAGTAGCGAGACTAGCGGGTTTAGCACAGATACGCAGTATTTT	CASSETSGFSTDTQYF	TRBD2	TRBV19	TRBJ2-3	once	16
TGTGCCATCAGACAGAATTACAATGAGCAGTTCTTC	CAIRQNYNEQFF	.	TRBV10-3	TRBJ2-1	.	12
TGTGCCAGCACCAGTAACGGAGCCGACAATGAGCAGTTCTTC	CASTSNGADNEQFF	.	TRBV27	TRBJ2-1	.	14
TGTGCCAGCAGCCCCAATGGAGTGCGCGGCCGAGAAGCTTTCTTT	CASSPNGVRGREAFF	.	TRBV7-2	TRBJ1-1	.	15
TGTGCCAGCAGTTACTCGGAGGGTAGGGAGCAGTACTTC	CASSYSEGREQYF	.	TRBV6-5	TRBJ2-7	.	13
TGTGCCACCAGCAGAGATCCAACAGGGGGGTATGGCTACACCTTC	CATSRDPTGGYGYTF	TRBD1	TRBV15	TRBJ1-2	once	15
TGTGCCAGCAGTCTAGGGACAGGGAATCAGCCCCAGCATTTT	CASSLGTGNQPQHF	TRBD1	TRBV27	TRBJ1-5	.	14
TGTGCCAGCAGCTTTACAGGGATACGGACTGAAGCTTTCTTT	CASSFTGIRTEAFF	.	TRBV7-2	TRBJ1-1	.	14
TGTGCCAGCAGTGAACGGGACAGGGGGCTGGCAAGGTATGGCTACACCTTC	CASSERDRGLARYGYTF	TRBD1	TRBV6-1	TRBJ1-2	.	17
TGTGCCAGCAGCGTAGCAATGAACACTGAAGCTTTCTTT	CASSVAMNTEAFF	.	TRBV9	TRBJ1-1	.	13
TGTGCCAGTAAACACTCCCTCACAGGGAACTGGTATGGCTACACCTTC	CASKHSLTGNWYGYTF	.	TRBV19	TRBJ1-2	.	16
TGCGCCAGCAGCTCCCGGGCAACGGGATCCTACGAGCAGTACTTC	CASSSRATGSYEQYF	.	TRBV5-1	TRBJ2-7	once	15
TGTGCCAGCAGCTCATACACAGGGGGACGTCGATTCTTC	CASSSYTGGRRFF	TRBD1	TRBV7-2	TRBJ2-1	.	13
TGTGCCAGCAGCCAAAACGGGGCGGGCAGGGGGCAAGAGACCCAGTACTTC	CASSQNGAGRGQETQYF	TRBD1	TRBV7-2	TRBJ2-5	.	17
TGTGCCAGCAGCTTAGCGCATGAGCAGTTCTTC	CASSLAHEQFF	.	TRBV7-3	TRBJ2-1	.	11
TGTGCCAGCAGTTATGGGGACAGCAGAAGCTATGGCTACACCTTC	CASSYGDSRSYGYTF	TRBD1	TRBV6-9	TRBJ1-2	.	15
TGTGCCAGCAGCCAGGACAGGGTCTCAGCTTTCTTT	CASSQDRVSAFF	TRBD1	TRBV28	TRBJ1-1	.	12
TGTGCCAGCAGTTTCCGGGACAACCCAGGGCCCCTCCACTTT	CASSFRDNPGPLHF	.	TRBV28	TRBJ1-6	.	14
TGTGCCAGCGCTGAGGGACAGGGGCCAGATACGCAGTATTTT	CASAEGQGPDTQYF	TRBD1	TRBV2	TRBJ2-3	.	14
TGCAGCGTTGGACGGTCTGTAGTAACAGGAGATTTTAACTATGGCTACACCTTC	CSVGRSVVTGDFNYGYTF	.	TRBV29-1	TRBJ1-2	.	18
TGTGCCAGCAGTTTAAACGGCGGGGGGGCGGGAAAGACCCAGTACTTC	CASSLNGGGAGKTQYF	TRBD2	TRBV27	TRBJ2-5	.	16
TGCGCCAGCAGTCCCAGTGTTTCGAACACTGAAGCTTTCTTT	CASSPSVSNTEAFF	.	TRBV10-1	TRBJ1-1	.	14
TGTGCCAGTAGTATATCCCCACAGGGGGGCACTGAAGCTTTCTTT	CASSISPQGGTEAFF	TRBD1	TRBV19	TRBJ1-1	.	15
TGCAGCGTTGAAGCTAGAGCGGGGGGAGCAGATACGCAGTATTTT	CSVEARAGGADTQYF	TRBD2	TRBV29-1	TRBJ2-3	.	15
TGTGCCACCGTGGGACAGACCGGCGTCGGCGAGCAGTACTTC	CATVGQTGVGEQYF	TRBD1	TRBV28	TRBJ2-7	.	14
TGTGCCAGCAGCCCCCTAGCGGGAAGGTATACGCAGTATTTT	CASSPLAGRYTQYF	TRBD2	TRBV11-2	TRBJ2-3	.	14
TGTGCCTGGGGACAGGTCAATGGTCAGCCCCAGCATTTT	CAWGQVNGQPQHF	TRBD1	TRBV30	TRBJ1-5	.	13
TGTGCCAGCAGTGAGGCCGGGACAGGGGGAGGATCACCCCTCCACTTT	CASSEAGTGGGSPLHF	TRBD1	TRBV25-1	TRBJ1-6	.	16
TGTGCCAGTATCAAGAGGGCCCGTGGTAATCAGCCCCAGCATTTT	CASIKRARGNQPQHF	.	TRBV19	TRBJ1-5	medium-sized	15
TGTGCCAGCAGTTACGCGAGACAGTTGAACACTGAAGCTTTCTTT	CASSYARQLNTEAFF	.	TRBV6-5	TRBJ1-1	.	15
TGTGCCTGCCGGTTCAGGGAGAACACTGAAGCTTTCTTT	CACRFRENTEAFF	.	TRBV27	TRBJ1-1	.	13
TGTGCCAGCACTATCGGCGGCGGGGCTTTAGAGCAGTACTTC	CASTIGGGALEQYF	.	TRBV27	TRBJ2-7	.	14
TGTGCCAGCAGTTACTTAGGGGTCGGAGACGAGCAGTACTTC	CASSYLGVGDEQYF	.	TRBV6-2/TRBV6-3	TRBJ2-7	.	14